The 10 T cell receptor beta chains given below trace back to one sample, sequenced in a study of vaccination effects on CD4 cells after COVID-19. Produced via immunoSEQ multiplex PCR; TCRdb's table is partial and in-frame only. The sample carries 55,000 to 70,000 clones, about four fifths recorded once. These TCRs' antigens remain unknown. Under the ViraFEST assay, PBMC were stimulated with viral peptide pools so that antigen-specific CD4+ T cells expanded. Sequencing was performed afterwards. The culture ran for around 10 days before CD4+ T cells were isolated. The source material was CD4+ T cells from PBMCs cultured with HCoV-229E spike peptides, sampled before COVID-19 vaccination. The source is a human donor who received a COVID-19 vaccine.

The sample holds a few counts of this clone. The chain carries TRBV19 and TRBJ2-3; 10 nucleotides agree with TRBD2. CDR1 is LNHDA and CDR2 is SQIVND in the germline V gene (reference sequence). V trimming: 3 bases; J trimming: 3 bases; junction bases outside the gene matches: 3. This CDR3 region has 15 residues. CDR3: CASSMGLALTDTQYF. The CDR3 DNA reads TGTGCCAGTAGTATGGGACTAGCGTTAACAGATACGCAGTATTTT.

The J gene is TRBJ1-2, the V gene TRBV7-9, with TRBD1 identical over 9 bases. Germline CDR1 is SEHNR and CDR2 is FQNEAQ (reference sequence). J was trimmed by 8 bases and V by 4 bases; bases with no gene match: 5. This CDR3 comprises 13 residues. The CDR3 DNA reads TGTGCCAGCAGCTATCGACAGGGGGAGGGCTACACCTTC. Protein sequence: CASSYRQGEGYTF.

This chain links TRBV3-1 (or the pseudogene TRBV3-2) with TRBJ1-3; possibly TRBD1 for D (6 bases). Germline CDR1 reads LGHDT; CDR2 reads YNNKEL (reference sequence). V was shortened by 4 bases and J by 4 bases, with 11 bases between the two germline ends. The CDR3 length is 14 residues. The CDR3 DNA sequence: TGTGCCAGCAGCCTGGGGACATTAGGAAACACCATATATTTT. Residues: CASSLGTLGNTIYF.

This clone turned up a few times. V gene TRBV5-1 combines with J gene TRBJ1-6, with TRBD1 identical over 7 bases. This CDR3 is built from 14 residues. Germline V gene data show CDR1 as SGHRS and CDR2 as YFSETQ. Trimming took 3 bases from V and 10 from J; bases not matched to a gene: 7. The CDR3 spells CASSSGTVGSPLHF. As DNA, the CDR3 is TGCGCCAGCAGCTCCGGGACAGTCGGATCACCCCTCCACTTT.

The chain employs TRBV18 and TRBJ2-7; 9 bases line up with TRBD1. With 9 bases clipped from V and 9 bases from J, the junction kept 6 bases outside the gene matches. The CDR3 has 11 amino acids. Per the germline V gene, CDR1 is KGHSH and CDR2 is LQKENI. The CDR3 reads CASGDRVRQYV. The CDR3 DNA follows: TGTGCCAGTGGGGACAGGGTGAGGCAGTACGTC.

The chain has TRBV6-5 and TRBJ1-2; 9 bases agree with TRBD1. Germline CDR1 and CDR2: MNHEY and SVGAGI. The CDR3 length is 14 residues. Trimming cost V 4 bases and J 5 bases; bases outside gene matches: 5. CDR3 nucleotides: TGTGCCAGCAGTTGGACAGGGGTCGGGTATGGCTACACCTTC. Encoded protein: CASSWTGVGYGYTF.

The chain uses TRBV5-6 and TRBJ1-4; 8 positions match TRBD1. Germline CDR1 reads SGHDT; CDR2 reads YYEEEE. Trimming at V came to 6 bases and at J to 6 bases, leaving 10 bases not matched to a gene. CDR3 length equals 15 residues. The chain's CDR3 is CASIRSRGRDEKLFF. CDR3 nucleotide sequence: TGTGCCAGCATCCGTTCCAGGGGGCGAGATGAAAAACTGTTTTTT.

This chain uses TRBV24-1 with TRBJ2-5, with D possibly TRBD1 on 5 matching bases. V was trimmed by 1 base and J by 2 bases, leaving 13 bases between them. The CDR3 is made up of 16 amino acids. Germline assignment: CDR1 KGHDR and CDR2 SFDVKD. CDR3 nucleotides: TGTGCCACCAGTGATTTTTCCTCACAGGATCAAGAGACCCAGTACTTC. It is translated as CATSDFSSQDQETQYF.

The V and J genes are TRBV2 and TRBJ1-1, with 10 bases lining up with TRBD1. Trimming took 6 bases from V and 4 from J; bases not matched to a gene: 5. This CDR3 has 14 residues. CDR1 is SNHLY, CDR2 FYNNEI, per germline. The CDR3, as DNA: TGTGCCAGCAGGACGACAGGGGGCAGCACTGAAGCTTTCTTT. This gives the protein CASRTTGGSTEAFF.

The chain employs TRBV4-1 and TRBJ2-1; 8 bases are shared with TRBD1. Germline CDR1 reads MGHRA; CDR2 reads YSYEKL. CDR3 length equals 14 residues. With 6 bases clipped from V and 8 bases from J, the junction kept 9 bases outside the gene matches. The chain's CDR3 is CASSPPTGGYEQFF. The DNA of the CDR3 is TGCGCCAGCAGTCCACCTACAGGGGGATATGAGCAGTTCTTC.